These 10 T cell receptor beta chains came from one sample sequenced in a study of cytomegalovirus exposure and HLA in healthy donors. The primer mix had 60 Vbeta and 13 Jbeta primers. Repertoires were generated with immunoSEQ multiplex PCR, while TCRdb's copy carries only in-frame clones and drops some. The data hold some 120,000 clones, with over 60% observed a single time. Sequenced material: PBMCs. These receptors were collected from a middle-aged woman in good health and CMV-seronegative.

The chain uses TRBV7-9 and TRBJ2-7; 7 bases are a match to TRBD1. Germline-derived CDR1 and CDR2 are SEHNR and FQNEAQ (reference sequence). CDR3 length: 11 amino acids. The junction had 8 bases not matched to a gene; V was cut back by 7 bases and J by 11 bases. The chain's CDR3 is CASTPDRREYF. The DNA of the CDR3 is TGTGCCAGCACCCCGGACAGGCGGGAGTACTTC.

This clone came up a few times. The CDR3 region has the DNA TGTGCCAGCAGTTGGGTAGACAGTAACACTGAAGCTTTCTTT. This sequence encodes CASSWVDSNTEAFF. The chain has TRBV6-5 and TRBJ1-1, with TRBD1 as a possible D gene (5 bases). This CDR3 region has 14 residues. V was shortened by 4 bases and J by 2 bases, with 11 bases between the two germline ends. The V gene's germline CDR1 is MNHEY and CDR2 SVGAGI.

The rearrangement links TRBV5-1 to TRBJ2-7, with TRBD2 identical over 8 bases. V lost 4 bases and J lost 5; bases outside the gene matches: 8. The CDR3 contains 14 residues. Germline assignment: CDR1 SGHRS and CDR2 YFSETQ. CDR3 sequence reads: CASSRGGLVDEQYF. CDR3 DNA sequence: TGCGCCAGCAGCCGGGGGGGACTAGTGGACGAGCAGTACTTC.

The J gene is TRBJ2-7, the V gene TRBV29-1; weak D call: TRBD1 (6 bases). CDR3 length: 11 residues. CDR1 SQVTM and CDR2 ANQGSEA come from the germline V gene. With 4 bases removed from V and 5 bases from J, the gap between germline ends came to 9 bases. The CDR3 loop reads CSVAQGNEQYF. The CDR3 nucleotides read TGCAGCGTTGCTCAGGGGAACGAGCAGTACTTC.

This chain links TRBV18 with TRBJ2-1, with D unresolved. The CDR3 has 14 residues. Germline V lookup: CDR1 KGHSH, CDR2 LQKENI. V lost 6 bases and J lost 2, with 11 bases in between. This chain's CDR3 is CASSLGSAYNEQFF. Here the CDR3 DNA reads TGTGCCAGCTCCCTCGGTAGTGCCTACAATGAGCAGTTCTTC.

The chain recombines TRBV9 with TRBJ2-5; D gene ambiguous. Germline-derived CDR1 and CDR2 are SGDLS and YYNGEE. Deletions cut 0 bases from V and 5 bases from J, with 11 bases between. CDR3 length equals 14 residues. The DNA for the CDR3 is TGTGCCAGCAGCGTAGGGCCCGGGTTGGAGACCCAGTACTTC. This translates into CASSVGPGLETQYF.

This rearrangement joins TRBV27 to TRBJ1-4, with 7 bases lining up with TRBD1. The CDR3 length is 15 residues. V shed 4 bases and J 5 bases; nucleotides not matched to a gene: 7. The V gene's germline CDR1 is MNHEY and CDR2 SMNVEV (reference sequence). As DNA, the CDR3 is TGTGCCAGCAGTTCCGCGACAGGGTTGAATGAAAAACTGTTTTTT. Its protein is CASSSATGLNEKLFF.

V is TRBV11-2 and J is TRBJ2-7; weak D call: TRBD2 (5 bases). Germline lookup yields CDR1 SGHAT and CDR2 FQNNGV. The CDR3 loop spans 15 amino acids. V lost 2 bases and J 0 bases, leaving 11 bases between the germline ends. CDR3: CASSLSLGSSYEQYF. The CDR3 bases are TGTGCCAGCAGCTTATCTCTAGGGAGCTCCTACGAGCAGTACTTC.

The chain joins TRBV28 to TRBJ2-3; 12 bases are a match to TRBD2. Trimming took 5 bases from V and 4 from J; bases not matched to a gene: 4. CDR3 size: 15 residues. From germline, CDR1 is MDHEN and CDR2 SYDVKM. The CDR3 region is CASSLAGGRPDTQYF. CDR3 DNA: TGTGCCAGCAGTCTAGCGGGAGGGCGTCCAGATACGCAGTATTTT.

V and J are TRBV7-2 and TRBJ2-7; D uncertain. In germline, CDR1 is SGHTA, CDR2 FQGNSA. This CDR3 is built from 12 residues. Trimming stripped 5 bases from V and 4 bases from J, with 9 bases between. The CDR3 DNA reads TGTGCCAGCAGCGCCACAGCTTACGAGCAGTACTTC. Its translation: CASSATAYEQYF.